Following are 20 T cell receptor beta chains from one sample sequenced in a study of control samples from healthy donors and cancer patients. Libraries were prepared by immunoSEQ multiplex PCR; TCRdb keeps only in-frame clonotypes and omits some of them. The table lists some 99,000 clones, just over 90% of them singletons. Sequencing was performed on blood. The receptors shown here come from a human donor in good health. The donor label of this sample is uncertain.

The genes are TRBV3-1 (or the pseudogene TRBV3-2) and TRBJ2-7; 7 bases fit TRBD1. Per the germline V gene, CDR1 is LGHDT and CDR2 is YNNKEL (reference sequence). The J segment lost 3 bases and the V segment lost 5 bases, leaving 10 bases of the junction unmatched. The CDR3 is 15 residues long. CDR3 sequence reads: CASSSRQGGGYEQYF. In nucleotides, the CDR3 is TGTGCCAGCAGCTCACGACAGGGTGGCGGCTACGAGCAGTACTTC.

The CDR3 spells CASSFGGTYNEQFF. Written as DNA, the CDR3 is TGTGCCAGCAGCTTCGGGGGGACCTACAATGAGCAGTTCTTC. The chain employs TRBV5-5 and TRBJ2-1, with 7 bases fitting TRBD2. With V trimmed by 2 bases and J by 2 bases, 1 base remained unmatched. The CDR3 loop spans 14 amino acids. In germline, CDR1 is SGHKS, CDR2 YYEKEE (reference sequence).

Note on this clone: The sample holds other DNA sequences that translate to the same CDR3. CDR3 protein: CASSQSDYNSPLHF. The CDR3 DNA reads as TGTGCCAGCAGCCAATCGGATTATAATTCACCCCTCCACTTT. This rearrangement joins TRBV3-1 (or the pseudogene TRBV3-2) to TRBJ1-6; D gene unclear. In germline, CDR1 is LGHDT, CDR2 YNNKEL (reference sequence). Trimming stripped 2 bases from V and 4 bases from J, with 6 bases between. The CDR3 is made up of 14 amino acids.

The chain employs TRBV4-2 and TRBJ1-1; D unclear. Trimming removed 4 bases from V and 3 bases from J, with 15 bases in between. This CDR3 is 15 amino acids long. Germline CDR1 and CDR2: LGHNA and YNFKEQ. Written as DNA, the CDR3 is TGTGCCAGCAGCCGAGAATATGGGTGGGACACTGAAGCTTTCTTT. This sequence encodes CASSREYGWDTEAFF.

The rearrangement links TRBV5-4 to TRBJ2-5; maybe TRBD1 (7 bases). From germline, CDR1 is SGHNT and CDR2 YYREEE (reference sequence). Trimming removed 4 bases from V and 0 bases from J, with 19 bases in between. The CDR3 consists of 17 residues. CDR3 region: CASSPGQEGRNQETQYF. CDR3 nucleotides: TGTGCCAGCAGCCCAGGACAGGAGGGAAGGAACCAAGAGACCCAGTACTTC.

This clone has a single count. The rearrangement links TRBV2 to TRBJ1-1; D is ambiguous. Germline V CDR1 and CDR2: SNHLY, FYNNEI. The V and J ends lost 4 bases and 4 bases respectively, with 10 bases between them. This CDR3 contains 13 residues. The CDR3 sequence: CASSVRASTEAFF. The DNA of the CDR3 is TGTGCCAGCAGTGTGAGGGCAAGCACTGAAGCTTTCTTT.

The chain recombines TRBV6-5 with TRBJ2-1, with 10 positions matching TRBD1. Germline trimming cut 7 bases from V and 8 bases from J; bases unmatched to any gene: 5. CDR1 is MNHEY and CDR2 is SVGAGI in the germline V gene. The CDR3 covers 13 residues. The DNA for the CDR3 is TGTGCCAGCAAAATGGACAGGGGGGATGAGCAGTTCTTC. This encodes CASKMDRGDEQFF.

The genes are TRBV24-1 and TRBJ1-5; 7 positions agree with TRBD1. Germline V gene lookup returns CDR1 KGHDR and CDR2 SFDVKD. This CDR3 has 15 residues. The V gene end was trimmed by 3 bases and the J gene end by 6 bases; junction bases not matched to a gene: 7. The CDR3 sequence is CATSDPTGVGQPQHF. The DNA of the CDR3 is TGTGCCACCAGTGATCCTACAGGGGTCGGTCAGCCCCAGCATTTT.

V gene TRBV6-6 combines with J gene TRBJ2-7; the D call may be TRBD1 or TRBD2 (5 bases each). The CDR3 runs to 13 residues. The V and J ends lost 4 bases and 5 bases respectively, with 12 bases between them. Germline V gives CDR1 MNHNY, CDR2 SVGAGI (reference sequence). The DNA of the CDR3 is TGTGCCAGCAGTTCCCCGGGGCATCACGAGCAGTACTTC. Translating gives CASSSPGHHEQYF.

The chain joins TRBV27 to TRBJ1-2; 9 bases are a match to TRBD1. CDR1 and CDR2 (germline): MNHEY, SMNVEV (reference sequence). The CDR3 is 15 residues long. The V and J ends lost 6 bases and 5 bases, in that order; junction bases with no gene match: 10. CDR3 amino acids: CASRGGQGIWYGYTF. The CDR3 DNA is TGTGCCAGCAGAGGGGGACAGGGAATTTGGTATGGCTACACCTTC.

This CDR3 is CASSQIGGGAGELFF. In DNA form, the CDR3 reads TGTGCCAGCAGCCAAATTGGAGGGGGGGCCGGGGAGCTGTTTTTT. The chain uses TRBV3-1 (or the pseudogene TRBV3-2) and TRBJ2-2, with D perhaps matching TRBD2 (7 bases). V was shortened by 2 bases and J by 6 bases, with 13 bases between the two germline ends. This CDR3 is built from 15 residues. CDR1 LGHDT and CDR2 YNNKEL come from the germline V gene (reference sequence).

The chain recombines TRBV25-1 with TRBJ1-3; the D gene is possibly TRBD1 (6 bases). Germline CDR1 MGHDK, CDR2 SYGVNS. This CDR3 is built from 17 residues. Trimming stripped 2 bases from V and 4 bases from J, with 18 bases between. This CDR3 is CASSENGRGSFGNTIYF. The DNA of the CDR3 is TGTGCCAGCAGTGAAAACGGCAGGGGATCTTTCGGAAACACCATATATTTT.

The rearrangement joins TRBV9 to TRBJ2-1; no definite D call. The germline V and J ends were trimmed by 5 bases and 5 bases, with 11 bases remaining between them. The CDR3 sequence is 13 residues long. From germline, CDR1 is SGDLS and CDR2 YYNGEE. In DNA form, the CDR3 reads TGTGCCAGCAGACCTACATCCGACAATGAGCAGTTCTTC. Translation: CASRPTSDNEQFF.

The J gene is TRBJ2-3, the V gene TRBV6-2 or TRBV6-3, with D possibly TRBD2 on 6 matching bases. Germline CDR1 and CDR2: MNHEY and SVGEGT. The CDR3 sequence is 15 residues long. V was trimmed by 6 bases and J by 1 base, leaving 14 bases between them. CDR3 loop: CASSRLGTGTDTQYF. CDR3 sequence (DNA): TGTGCCAGCAGCCGACTAGGGACTGGCACAGATACGCAGTATTTT.

In this sample, this clone turned up a few times. The rearrangement links TRBV30 to TRBJ1-5, with D possibly matching TRBD1 (6 bases). The germline gives CDR1 GTSNPN, CDR2 SVGIG (reference sequence). V was trimmed by 3 bases and J by 4 bases, leaving 19 bases between them. This CDR3 comprises 16 residues. CDR3 coding DNA: TGTGCCTGGAGCGTACCGGGGGCAGGGAGGAATCAGCCCCAGCATTTT. Translated, it gives CAWSVPGAGRNQPQHF.

V gene TRBV5-6 combines with J gene TRBJ2-1; D is unclear. This CDR3 contains 15 residues. CDR1 is SGHDT and CDR2 is YYEEEE in the germline V gene. V was trimmed by 7 bases and J by 0 bases, leaving 14 bases between them. CDR3 sequence reads: CASAPGLSSYNEQFF. The CDR3 coding sequence is TGTGCCAGCGCGCCGGGTTTGAGCTCCTACAATGAGCAGTTCTTC.

V gene TRBV10-3 combines with J gene TRBJ1-5, with D possibly matching TRBD1 (5 bases). This CDR3 comprises 13 residues. V lost 10 bases and J 6 bases, leaving 16 bases between the germline ends. CDR1 is ENHRY and CDR2 is SYGVKD in the germline V gene. As DNA, the CDR3 is TGTGCCACCCAGCAGGGCCCCCGTCAGCCCCAGCATTTT. Translated: CATQQGPRQPQHF.

The V call is TRBV5-8, the J call TRBJ1-2; tentative D call: TRBD1 (6 bases). Germline V gene sequence: CDR1 SGHTS, CDR2 YDEGEE. V was trimmed by 1 base and J by 0 bases, leaving 22 bases between them. The CDR3 is 19 residues long. The CDR3 DNA follows: TGTGCCAGCAGCTTGAGGGGAGAGAGGAGACAGGCCTCTAACTATGGCTACACCTTC. It specifies CASSLRGERRQASNYGYTF.

This chain joins TRBV19 and TRBJ2-2; 7 nucleotides align to TRBD1. Germline V lookup: CDR1 LNHDA, CDR2 SQIVND (reference sequence). J was trimmed by 6 bases and V by 3 bases; bases with no gene match: 10. CDR3 length: 16 residues. CDR3 protein: CASSMRKTGTPGELFF. CDR3 sequence (DNA): TGTGCCAGTAGTATGAGGAAGACAGGGACACCCGGGGAGCTGTTTTTT.

This chain links TRBV10-3 with TRBJ2-1; D not certain. The V gene's germline CDR1 is ENHRY and CDR2 SYGVKD. Between the trimmed V and J ends, which lost 7 bases and 8 bases, there was a span of 9 bases. The length of the CDR3 is 11 residues. The CDR3 sequence is CAIKNTDEQFF. DNA of the CDR3: TGTGCCATCAAGAACACGGATGAGCAGTTCTTC.